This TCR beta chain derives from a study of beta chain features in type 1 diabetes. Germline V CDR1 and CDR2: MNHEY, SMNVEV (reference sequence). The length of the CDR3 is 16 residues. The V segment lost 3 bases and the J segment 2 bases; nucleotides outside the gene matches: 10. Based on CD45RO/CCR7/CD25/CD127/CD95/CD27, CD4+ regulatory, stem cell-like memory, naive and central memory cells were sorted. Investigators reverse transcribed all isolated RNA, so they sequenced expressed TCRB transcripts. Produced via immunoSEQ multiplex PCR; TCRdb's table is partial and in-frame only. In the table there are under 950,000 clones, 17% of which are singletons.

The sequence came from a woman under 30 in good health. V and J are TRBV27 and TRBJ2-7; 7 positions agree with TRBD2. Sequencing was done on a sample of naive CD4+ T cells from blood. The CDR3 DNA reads TGTGCCAGCAGTTTCCGCACGGGGGGTCGACCCTACGAGCAGTACTTC. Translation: CASSFRTGGRPYEQYF.